The 9 T cell receptor beta chains presented below share a single source sample, sequenced in a study of T cells in Graves' hyperthyroidism and ophthalmopathy. Researchers amplified the TCR beta CDR3 regions from RNA transcripts. In the first-round RT-PCR of the TCR CDR3, the HTBI primer set was used. TCRdb independently ran MiXCR on the multiplex PCR reads; one entry per CDR3 protein. Here the sample spans approximately 640,000 distinct CDR3 sequences, just under 45% being singletons. The specimen was peripheral blood or thyroid tissue (not recorded which). The source is an adult man with Graves' disease, either hyperthyroidism or ophthalmopathy (not recorded which).

A note on this clonotype: This may come from a read error, since a much larger clone is one base off. The V gene is TRBV2, the J gene TRBJ1-2, with D uncertain. Germline V CDR1 and CDR2: SNHLY, FYNNEI. The V end was cut by 11 bases, the J end by 8 bases, with 18 bases between. This CDR3 is built from 12 residues. The CDR3 sequence is CAGSGPWGGYTF. CDR3 bases: TGTGCCGGCTCCGGCCCGTGGGGAGGCTACACCTTC.

This clonotype was observed a handful of times. The J gene is TRBJ2-7, the V gene TRBV29-1; 9 nucleotides align to TRBD1. This CDR3 comprises 12 residues. Unmatched junction bases numbered 4, after V lost 8 bases and J lost 2 bases. Germline V gene sequence: CDR1 SQVTM, CDR2 ANQGSEA. The CDR3 here is CSFRQGAYEQYF. In DNA form, the CDR3 reads TGCAGCTTCCGACAGGGGGCCTACGAGCAGTACTTC.

Regarding this clonotype: Sequence at one end of the junction differs from germline and may be a read error. The chain carries TRBV10-2 and TRBJ2-5, with 8 bases matching TRBD2. The germline gives CDR1 WSHSY, CDR2 SAAADI. The CDR3 has 13 residues. CDR3 sequence: CASSGGGQGTQYF. Here the CDR3 DNA reads TGTGCCAGCAGCGGGGGAGGACAAGGGACCCAGTACTTC.

This clonotype has at least ten counts. The V and J genes are TRBV7-2 and TRBJ1-4; 8 positions agree with TRBD1. Germline V gene data show CDR1 as SGHTA and CDR2 as FQGNSA. The CDR3 totals 14 residues. V was pared by 5 bases and J by 7 bases, with 6 bases of the junction left unmatched. The CDR3 bases are TGTGCCAGCAGCCCAGACAGGGGAAGTGAAAAACTGTTTTTT. Its translation is CASSPDRGSEKLFF.

The rearrangement joins TRBV7-9 to TRBJ1-6; no clear D. V gave up 5 bases and J gave up 13 bases, with 18 bases separating them. The CDR3 runs to 14 residues. CDR1 and CDR2 (germline): SEHNR, FQNEAQ (reference sequence). CDR3 DNA: TGTGCCAGCAGCGATATCGGGGAGGATCAGCCCCTCCACTTT. Translation: CASSDIGEDQPLHF. Full variable domain (rest looked up from reference TRBV7-9 and TRBJ1-6): DTGVSQNPRHKITKRGQNVTFRCDPISEHNRLYWYRQTLGQGPEFLTYFQNEAQLEKSRLLSDRFSAERPKGSFSTLEIQRTEQGDSAMYLCASSDIGEDQPLHFGNGTRLTVT.

This chain uses TRBV7-3 with TRBJ2-2, with D unresolved. Trimming cost V 1 base and J 2 bases, with 8 bases left between them. Germline V gives CDR1 SGHTA, CDR2 FQGTGA. This CDR3 is built from 15 residues. Here the CDR3 DNA reads TGTGCCAGCAGCTTAAGACTGACTAACACCGGGGAGCTGTTTTTT. It codes for CASSLRLTNTGELFF.

The chain employs TRBV20-1 and TRBJ2-5, with 15 bases lining up with TRBD2. The germline CDR1 and CDR2 sequences are DFQATT and SNEGSKA (reference sequence). V shed 3 bases and J 11 bases; nucleotides not matched to a gene: 1. This CDR3 contains 12 residues. Here the CDR3 DNA reads TGCAGTGCTAGGGGACTAGCGGGAGGACAGTACTTC. Amino acids: CSARGLAGGQYF.

Concerning this clonotype: This may stem from a read error, because a much larger clone lies one nucleotide away. CDR3 loop: CASSANRVLGNTIYF. The CDR3 DNA follows: TGTGCCAGCAGTGCCAACAGGGTGTTAGGAAACACCATATATTTT. The chain couples TRBV2 to TRBJ1-3; a weak D match, TRBD1 (6 bases). The V gene's germline CDR1 is SNHLY and CDR2 FYNNEI. V was trimmed by 4 bases and J by 4 bases, leaving 14 bases between them. The CDR3 spans 15 residues.

This clonotype was counted a few times. The CDR3 protein is CASSARDQSRGYTF. Written as DNA, the CDR3 is TGTGCCAGCAGTGCTAGAGACCAGAGCCGGGGCTACACCTTC. This chain links TRBV2 with TRBJ1-2; D gene ambiguous. The germline V gene encodes CDR1 SNHLY and CDR2 FYNNEI. This CDR3 comprises 14 residues. Trimming removed 4 bases from V and 8 bases from J, with 17 bases in between. Using reference TRBV2 and TRBJ1-2 for the parts outside the CDR3, the full variable domain is EPEVTQTPSHQVTQMGQEVILRCVPISNHLYFYWYRQILGQKVEFLVSFYNNEISEKSEIFDDQFSVERPDGSNFTLKIRSTKLEDSAMYFCASSARDQSRGYTFGSGTRLTVV.